The TCR beta chain described here comes from a study of CD8 T cells in Susac syndrome. Sequencing targeted TCR beta in blood CD8+ and CD4+ T cells. The multiple sclerosis controls consisted of treatment-naive patients with relapsing-remitting disease, either stable or active. FACS was used to enrich TEMRA cells, whereas the CD8+ and CD4+ T cells were obtained by negative isolation. Random hexamers primed reverse transcription of 0.5 to 1 ug RNA. An immunoSEQ multiplex PCR generated amplified TCR beta CDR3 products spanning 54 Vbeta and 13 Jbeta. MiXCR, run by TCRdb on the immunoSEQ multiplex PCR reads, gives a single entry per CDR3 protein. The table lists about 430,000 distinct CDR3 sequences, 75% to 90% of them singletons. This clonotype occurred a few times. The material sequenced was CD8+ T cells from PBMCs. This clonotype originated in a human donor with multiple sclerosis.

The CDR3 is CASSRLQGGYNEQFF. In DNA form, the CDR3 reads TGTGCCAGCAGTCGTTTGCAAGGGGGGTACAATGAGCAGTTCTTC. This chain joins TRBV2 and TRBJ2-1; either TRBD1 or TRBD2 may fit D (6 bases each). The CDR3 has 15 amino acids. The germline V and J ends were trimmed by 5 bases and 4 bases, with 15 bases remaining between them. Germline-derived CDR1 and CDR2 are SNHLY and FYNNEI.